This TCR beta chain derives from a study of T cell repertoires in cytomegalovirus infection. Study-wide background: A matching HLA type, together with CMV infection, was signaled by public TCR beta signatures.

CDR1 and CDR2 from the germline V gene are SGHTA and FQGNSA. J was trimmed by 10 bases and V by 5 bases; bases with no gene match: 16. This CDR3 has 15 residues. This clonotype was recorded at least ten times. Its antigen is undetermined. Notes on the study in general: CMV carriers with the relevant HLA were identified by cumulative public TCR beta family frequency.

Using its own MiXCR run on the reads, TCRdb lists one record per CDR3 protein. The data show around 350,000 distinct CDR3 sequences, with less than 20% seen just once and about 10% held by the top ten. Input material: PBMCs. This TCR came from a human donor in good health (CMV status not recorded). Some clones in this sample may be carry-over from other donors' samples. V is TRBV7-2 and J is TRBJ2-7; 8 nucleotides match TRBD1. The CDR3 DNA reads TGTGCCAGCAGCCCGAGGGGCCCGACAGGGGCTGATCAGTACTTC. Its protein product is CASSPRGPTGADQYF.